A selection of T cell receptor beta chains follows, all from one sample in a study of blood T cell repertoires in COVID-19. Sequencing was performed with immunoSEQ multiplex PCR; in TCRdb, only in-frame clones are kept and a portion is missing. The table records under 30,000 clones, approximately 86% of them present only once. Sequences were obtained from peripheral blood. The source is a human donor with acute or convalescent COVID-19. The donor label of this sample is uncertain. Each CDR3 is given with its conserved first and last residue. The D gene is left open where the match is weak. Not every row has a clone size; where given, it reads once, few, many or a size class.

>TRBJ1-4|-|TRBD1|TRBV19
TGTGCCAGTAGTGACAGGGGGCGCGGTGAAAAACTGTTTTTT
CASSDRGRGEKLFF
>TRBJ1-1|-|-|TRBV19
TGTGCCAGTAGTTTCATACAGGGTGGAGCTTTCTTT
CASSFIQGGAFF
>TRBJ2-2|-|TRBD2|TRBV14
TGTGCCAGCAGCCAAAAAAGCGGGGGGAACACCGGGGAGCTGTTTTTT
CASSQKSGGNTGELFF
>TRBJ1-5|-|TRBD1|TRBV15
TGTGCCACCAGCAGAGATAAGACAGGGAGTCAGCCCCAGCATTTT
CATSRDKTGSQPQHF
>TRBJ1-1|-|-|TRBV19
TGTGCCAGTAGCCTTTCTTCTTCTGAAGCTTTCTTT
CASSLSSSEAFF
>TRBJ2-6|-|TRBD2|TRBV5-1
TGCGCCAGCAAGGCGGGAGGGCCGGGTGGTGGGGCCAACGTCCTGACTTTC
CASKAGGPGGGANVLTF
>TRBJ1-1|-|-|TRBV5-6
TGTGCCAGCAGCTGGGGACTTGGGGCGTCTGAAGCTTTCTTT
CASSWGLGASEAFF
>TRBJ2-6|-|-|TRBV6-1
TGTGCCAGCAGTGAAAGGAGCTCTGGGGCCAACGTCCTGACTTTC
CASSERSSGANVLTF
>TRBJ2-3|-|-|TRBV11-3
TGTGCCAGCAGCTTCGATCGGACAGATACGCAGTATTTT
CASSFDRTDTQYF
>TRBJ2-2|-|-|TRBV6-1
TGTGCCAGCAGTGAGCTAGCAGCGAACACCGGGGAGCTGTTTTTT
CASSELAANTGELFF
>TRBJ2-7|-|-|TRBV2
TGTGCCAGCAGTGATTCCCTGTCTTACGAGCAGTACTTC
CASSDSLSYEQYF
>TRBJ2-4|-|-|TRBV18
TGTGCCAGCTCACCACCGTCGACGGGAGACATTCAGTACTTC
CASSPPSTGDIQYF
>TRBJ1-6|-|-|TRBV4-3
TGCGCCAGCAGCCAAGAGCTAGGCACCTCTAATTCACCCCTCCACTTT
CASSQELGTSNSPLHF
>TRBJ2-3|-|TRBD1|TRBV9
TGTGCCAGCAGCCCCCGGGGGCAGGGGGCAACAGATACGCAGTATTTT
CASSPRGQGATDTQYF
>TRBJ2-4|-|TRBD2|TRBV19
TGTGCCAGTAGTATCGGTCTAGCGGGGGGGTTCAAAAACATTCAGTACTTC
CASSIGLAGGFKNIQYF
>TRBJ2-1|once|TRBD2|TRBV7-2
TGTGCCAGCAGCCCCCAGCGGGGTGACGGTGAGCAGTTCTTC
CASSPQRGDGEQFF
>TRBJ2-1|-|TRBD1|TRBV19
TGTGCCAGTAGTATACAACAGGGGGTTTACAATGAGCAGTTCTTC
CASSIQQGVYNEQFF
>TRBJ1-1|-|-|TRBV29-1
TGCAGCGTTGAACAGGGTAGGAACACTGAAGCTTTCTTT
CSVEQGRNTEAFF
>TRBJ2-3|once|TRBD1|TRBV5-6
TGTGCCAGCAGCCCACGAAGGGGACAGGCGGTGGGCACAGATACGCAGTATTTT
CASSPRRGQAVGTDTQYF
>TRBJ2-7|once|-|TRBV7-2
TGTGCCAGCAGACGTGACAGCTTACCAGGCTCCTACGAGCAGTACTTC
CASRRDSLPGSYEQYF
>TRBJ2-5|-|TRBD2|TRBV5-4
TGTGCCAGCAGCCCGACTAGCGGGAGGGAAGAGACCCAGTACTTC
CASSPTSGREETQYF
>TRBJ2-7|-|TRBD2|TRBV18
TGTGCCAGCTCACCTGACAGGCCGGGACTAGCGGGAGGGCCAACCTACGAGCAGTACTTC
CASSPDRPGLAGGPTYEQYF
>TRBJ2-5|-|-|TRBV4-3
TGCGCCAGCAGCCAAGGGGGGGGCTACCAAGAGACCCAGTACTTC
CASSQGGGYQETQYF
>TRBJ1-4|-|-|TRBV3-1/TRBV3-2
TGTGCCAGCAGCCCAGGGGCAACTAATGAAAAACTGTTTTTT
CASSPGATNEKLFF
>TRBJ1-5|-|TRBD1|TRBV5-1
TGCGCCAGCAGCTCAGCACAGGGGAGTCAGCCCCAGCATTTT
CASSSAQGSQPQHF
>TRBJ1-6|few|-|TRBV19
TGTGCCAGTACGGGGGAGGGACATTCACCCCTCCACTTT
CASTGEGHSPLHF
>TRBJ1-4|-|TRBD1|TRBV11-2
TGTGCCAGCAGCTTGTTCGGGACAGCAACAACTAATGAAAAACTGTTTTTT
CASSLFGTATTNEKLFF
>TRBJ1-1|-|TRBD1|TRBV19
TGTGCCAGTAGACGGACAGGGGAGGAGGCTTTCTTT
CASRRTGEEAFF
>TRBJ1-3|once|-|TRBV7-2
TGTGCCAGCAGCAGCGGGTTCGGCTCTGGAAACACCATATATTTT
CASSSGFGSGNTIYF
>TRBJ2-5|-|-|TRBV6-6
TGTGCCAGCAGTTACACAGTCAGGAACGTGGAGACCCAGTACTTC
CASSYTVRNVETQYF
>TRBJ2-1|-|-|TRBV6-1
TGTGCCAGCAGTGAACGGCAGGGTCCCTCCTACAATGAGCAGTTCTTC
CASSERQGPSYNEQFF
>TRBJ2-4|-|-|TRBV4-3
TGCGCCAGCAGCCAAGAGTGGAGGAGTTCTAAAAACATTCAGTACTTC
CASSQEWRSSKNIQYF
>TRBJ2-7|-|TRBD2|TRBV6-4
TGTGCCAGCAGTGACCCTAGCGGGAAGCTCGAGCAGTACTTC
CASSDPSGKLEQYF
>TRBJ1-1|-|TRBD1|TRBV10-3
TGTGCCACGACAGGGGGATACACTGAAGCTTTCTTT
CATTGGYTEAFF
>TRBJ1-5|-|TRBD1|TRBV19
TGTGCCAGTAGCCCTCCCTCGACAGGGAATCAGCCCCAGCATTTT
CASSPPSTGNQPQHF
>TRBJ2-3|-|TRBD2|TRBV9
TGTGCCAGCAGCCCCACCTTGGGTCTGCGGGGGGGCACAGATACGCAGTATTTT
CASSPTLGLRGGTDTQYF
>TRBJ2-7|few|-|TRBV5-5
TGTGCCAGCAGCCCCTATTCCCCGGGTATCTCCTACGAGCAGTACTTC
CASSPYSPGISYEQYF
>TRBJ2-3|few|TRBD2|TRBV3-1/TRBV3-2
TGTGCCAGCAGCCAAGACGAAGCGGGAGGGATAGATACGCAGTATTTT
CASSQDEAGGIDTQYF
>TRBJ1-2|-|-|TRBV5-3
TGTGCCAGAAGCCCTGGGCGGCAGGGGATCTATGGCTACACCTTC
CARSPGRQGIYGYTF
>TRBJ1-2|-|-|TRBV3-1/TRBV3-2
TGTGCCAGCAGCCAAGAGATGGGCAGGGTAGGGGGCTACACCTTC
CASSQEMGRVGGYTF
>TRBJ2-7|-|TRBD1|TRBV19
TGTGCCAGTAGTATAGACGGGCAGGGGGTGAAGAAAGAGCAGTACTTC
CASSIDGQGVKKEQYF
>TRBJ2-3|-|TRBD2|TRBV7-2
TGTGCCAGCAGCTCGGGACTAGCGGGGGACTATAGCACAGATACGCAGTATTTT
CASSSGLAGDYSTDTQYF